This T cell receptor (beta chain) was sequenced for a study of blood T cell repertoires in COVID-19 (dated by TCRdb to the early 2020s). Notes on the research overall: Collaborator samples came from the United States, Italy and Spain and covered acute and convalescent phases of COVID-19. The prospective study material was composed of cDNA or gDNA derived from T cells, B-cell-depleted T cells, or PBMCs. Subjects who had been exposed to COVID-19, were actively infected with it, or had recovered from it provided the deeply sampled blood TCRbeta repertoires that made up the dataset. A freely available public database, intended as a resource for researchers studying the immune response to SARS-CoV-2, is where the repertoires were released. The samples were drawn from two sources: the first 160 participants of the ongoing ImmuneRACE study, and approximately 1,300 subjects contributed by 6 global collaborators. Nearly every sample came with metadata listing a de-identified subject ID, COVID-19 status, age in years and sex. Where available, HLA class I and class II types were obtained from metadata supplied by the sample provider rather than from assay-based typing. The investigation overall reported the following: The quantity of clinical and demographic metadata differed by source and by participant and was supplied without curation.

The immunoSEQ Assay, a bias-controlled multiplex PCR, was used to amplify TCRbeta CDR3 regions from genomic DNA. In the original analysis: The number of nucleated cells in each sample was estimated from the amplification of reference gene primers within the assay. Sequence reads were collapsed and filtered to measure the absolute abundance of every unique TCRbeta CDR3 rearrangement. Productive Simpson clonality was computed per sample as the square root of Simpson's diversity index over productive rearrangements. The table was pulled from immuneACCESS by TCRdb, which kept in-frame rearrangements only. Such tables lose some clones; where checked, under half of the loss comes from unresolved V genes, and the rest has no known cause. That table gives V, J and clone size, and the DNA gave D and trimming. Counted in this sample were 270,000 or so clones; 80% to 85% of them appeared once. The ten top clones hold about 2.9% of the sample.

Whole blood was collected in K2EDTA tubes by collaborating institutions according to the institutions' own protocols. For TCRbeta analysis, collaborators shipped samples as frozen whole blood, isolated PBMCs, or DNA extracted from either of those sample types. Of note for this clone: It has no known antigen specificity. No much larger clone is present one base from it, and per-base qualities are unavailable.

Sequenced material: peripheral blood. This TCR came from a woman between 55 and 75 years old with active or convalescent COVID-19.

For the CDR3, the sequence is CASSSYGTSGGSSTDTQYF. The DNA reads as follows: TGCGCCAGCAGCTCCTACGGGACTAGCGGGGGTTCTAGCACAGATACGCAGTATTTT. In this chain, TRBV5-1 is recombined with TRBJ2-3; TRBD2 matches 14 bases in the middle. CDR1 is given as SGHRS and CDR2 as YFSETQ, both from the germline V gene. The germline V end is reduced by 3 bases and the J end by 0 bases; junction bases left unmatched: 9. Taken from cysteine to phenylalanine, the CDR3 has 19 residues. CDR3 DNA is the only sequence kept; it has 57 bases, read in frame from the first base.